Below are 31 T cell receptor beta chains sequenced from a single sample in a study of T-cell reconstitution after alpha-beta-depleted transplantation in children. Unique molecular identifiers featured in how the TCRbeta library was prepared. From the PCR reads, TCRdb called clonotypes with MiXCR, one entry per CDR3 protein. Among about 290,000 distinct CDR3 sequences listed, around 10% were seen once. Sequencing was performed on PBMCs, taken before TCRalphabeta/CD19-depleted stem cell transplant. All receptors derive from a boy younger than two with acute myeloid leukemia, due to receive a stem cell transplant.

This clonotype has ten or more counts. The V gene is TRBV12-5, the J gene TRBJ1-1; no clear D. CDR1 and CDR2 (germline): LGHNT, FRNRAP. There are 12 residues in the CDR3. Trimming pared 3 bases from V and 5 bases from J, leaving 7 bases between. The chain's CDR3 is CASGLPETEAFF. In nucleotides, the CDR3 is TGTGCTAGTGGTTTACCCGAGACTGAAGCTTTCTTT.

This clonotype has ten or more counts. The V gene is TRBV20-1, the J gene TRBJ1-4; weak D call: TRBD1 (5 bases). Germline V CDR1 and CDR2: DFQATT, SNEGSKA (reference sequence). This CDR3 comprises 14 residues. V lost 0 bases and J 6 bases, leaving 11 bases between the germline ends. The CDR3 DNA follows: TGCAGTGCTAGAGATTGGGACGGTCATGAAAAACTGTTTTTT. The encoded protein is CSARDWDGHEKLFF.

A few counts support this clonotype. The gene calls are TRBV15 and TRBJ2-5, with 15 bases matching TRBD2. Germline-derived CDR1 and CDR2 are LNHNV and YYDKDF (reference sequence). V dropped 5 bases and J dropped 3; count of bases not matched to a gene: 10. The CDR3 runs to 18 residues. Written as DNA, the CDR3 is TGTGCCACCAGCGGTTACGGACTAGCGGGAGGGGTTAAAGAGACCCAGTACTTC. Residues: CATSGYGLAGGVKETQYF.

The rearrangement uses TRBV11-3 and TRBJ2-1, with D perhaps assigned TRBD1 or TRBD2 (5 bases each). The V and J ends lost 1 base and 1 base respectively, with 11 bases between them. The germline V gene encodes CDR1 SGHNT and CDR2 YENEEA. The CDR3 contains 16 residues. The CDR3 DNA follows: TGTGCCAGCAGCTTAGGGGGGAGTCGTTCCTACAATGAGCAGTTCTTC. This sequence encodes CASSLGGSRSYNEQFF.

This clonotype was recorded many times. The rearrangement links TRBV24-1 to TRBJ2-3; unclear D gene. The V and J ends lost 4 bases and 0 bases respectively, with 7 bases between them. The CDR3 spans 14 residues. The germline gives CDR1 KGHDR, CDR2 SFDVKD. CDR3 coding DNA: TGTGCCACCAGTGAAGAGCGAAGCACAGATACGCAGTATTTT. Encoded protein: CATSEERSTDTQYF.

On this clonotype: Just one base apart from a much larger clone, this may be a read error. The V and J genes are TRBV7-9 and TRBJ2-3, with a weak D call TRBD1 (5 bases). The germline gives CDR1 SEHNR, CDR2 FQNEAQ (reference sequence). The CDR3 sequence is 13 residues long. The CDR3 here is CASPEGATYTQYF. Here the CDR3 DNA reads TGTGCCAGCCCGGAAGGGGCCACATATACGCAGTATTTT.

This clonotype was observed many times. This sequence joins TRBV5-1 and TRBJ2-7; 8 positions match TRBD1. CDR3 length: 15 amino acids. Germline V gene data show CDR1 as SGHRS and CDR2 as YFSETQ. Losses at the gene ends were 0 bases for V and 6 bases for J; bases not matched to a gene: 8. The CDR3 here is CASSLAGGTGGEQYF. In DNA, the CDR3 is TGCGCCAGCAGCTTGGCGGGTGGGACAGGAGGCGAGCAGTACTTC.

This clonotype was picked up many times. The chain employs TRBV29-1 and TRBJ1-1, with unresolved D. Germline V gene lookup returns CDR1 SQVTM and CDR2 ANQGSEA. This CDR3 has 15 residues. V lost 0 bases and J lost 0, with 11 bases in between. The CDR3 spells CSVEDPPGLNTEAFF. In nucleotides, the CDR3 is TGCAGCGTTGAAGATCCGCCAGGCCTGAACACTGAAGCTTTCTTT.

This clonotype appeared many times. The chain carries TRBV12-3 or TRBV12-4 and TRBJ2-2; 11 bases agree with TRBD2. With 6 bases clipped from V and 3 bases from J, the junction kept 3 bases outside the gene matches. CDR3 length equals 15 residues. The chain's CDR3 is CASRLAGEYTGELFF. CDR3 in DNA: TGTGCCAGCAGACTAGCGGGAGAGTACACCGGGGAGCTGTTTTTT.

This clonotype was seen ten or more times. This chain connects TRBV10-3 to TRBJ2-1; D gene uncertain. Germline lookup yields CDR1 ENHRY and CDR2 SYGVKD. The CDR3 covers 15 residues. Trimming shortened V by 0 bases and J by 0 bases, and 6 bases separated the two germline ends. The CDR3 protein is CAISESWASYNEQFF. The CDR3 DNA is TGTGCCATCAGTGAGTCATGGGCCTCCTACAATGAGCAGTTCTTC.

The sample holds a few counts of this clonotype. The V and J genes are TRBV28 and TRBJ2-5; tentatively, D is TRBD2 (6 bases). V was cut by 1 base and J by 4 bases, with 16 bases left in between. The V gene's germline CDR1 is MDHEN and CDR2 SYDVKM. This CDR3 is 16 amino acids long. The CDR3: CASSLYYQTRVETQYF. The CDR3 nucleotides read TGTGCCAGCAGTTTATATTACCAGACTAGGGTAGAGACCCAGTACTTC.

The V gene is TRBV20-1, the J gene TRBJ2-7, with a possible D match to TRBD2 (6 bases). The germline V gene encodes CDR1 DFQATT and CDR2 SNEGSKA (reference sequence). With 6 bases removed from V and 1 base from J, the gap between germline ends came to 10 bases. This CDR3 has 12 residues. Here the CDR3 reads CSAEGRSYEQYF. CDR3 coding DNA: TGCAGTGCAGAAGGGAGGTCCTACGAGCAGTACTTC.

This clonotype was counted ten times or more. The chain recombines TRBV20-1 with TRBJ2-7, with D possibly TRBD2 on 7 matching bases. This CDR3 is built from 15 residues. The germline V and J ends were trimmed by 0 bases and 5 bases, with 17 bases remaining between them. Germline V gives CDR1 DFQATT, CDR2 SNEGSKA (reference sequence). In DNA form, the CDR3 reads TGCAGTGCTAGAGATTGGTGGGGGGGCCTCGACGAGCAGTACTTC. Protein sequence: CSARDWWGGLDEQYF.

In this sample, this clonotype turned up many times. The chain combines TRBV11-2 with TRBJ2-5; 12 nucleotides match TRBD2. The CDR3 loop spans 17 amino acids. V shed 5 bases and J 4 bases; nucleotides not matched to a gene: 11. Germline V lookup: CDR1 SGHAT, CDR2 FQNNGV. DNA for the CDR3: TGTGCCAGCAGCCATTCTAGCGGGGGGGCTTTATTAGAGACCCAGTACTTC. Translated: CASSHSSGGALLETQYF.

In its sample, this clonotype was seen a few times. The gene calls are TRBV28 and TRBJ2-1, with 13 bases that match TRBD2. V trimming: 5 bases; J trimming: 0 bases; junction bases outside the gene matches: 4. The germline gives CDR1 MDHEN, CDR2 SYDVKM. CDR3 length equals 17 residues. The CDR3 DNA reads TGTGCCAGCAGTCTCCGGACTAGCGGGAGCTCCTACAATGAGCAGTTCTTC. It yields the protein CASSLRTSGSSYNEQFF.

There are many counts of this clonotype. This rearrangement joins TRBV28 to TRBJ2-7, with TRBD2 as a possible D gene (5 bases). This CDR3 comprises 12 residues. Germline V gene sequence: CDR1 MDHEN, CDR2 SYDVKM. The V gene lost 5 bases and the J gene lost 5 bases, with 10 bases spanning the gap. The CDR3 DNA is TGTGCCAGCAGTGAGGGCCCGGACGAGCAGTACTTC. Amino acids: CASSEGPDEQYF. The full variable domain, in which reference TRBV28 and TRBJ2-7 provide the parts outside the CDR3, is DVKVTQSSRYLVKRTGEKVFLECVQDMDHENMFWYRQDPGLGLRLIYFSYDVKMKEKGDIPEGYSVSREKKERFSLILESASTNQTSMYLCASSEGPDEQYFGPGTRLTVT.

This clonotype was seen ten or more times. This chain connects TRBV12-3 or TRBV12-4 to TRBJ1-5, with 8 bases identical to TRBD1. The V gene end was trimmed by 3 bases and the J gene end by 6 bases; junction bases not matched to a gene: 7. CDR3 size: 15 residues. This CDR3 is CASSFARDRSQPQHF. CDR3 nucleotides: TGTGCCAGCAGTTTCGCCAGGGACAGGAGTCAGCCCCAGCATTTT.

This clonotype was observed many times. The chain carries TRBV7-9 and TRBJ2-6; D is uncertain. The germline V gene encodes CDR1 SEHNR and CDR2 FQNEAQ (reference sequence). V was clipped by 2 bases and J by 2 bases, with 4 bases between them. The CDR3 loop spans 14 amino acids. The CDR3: CASSLLTGANVLTF. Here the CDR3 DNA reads TGTGCCAGCAGCTTACTTACTGGGGCCAACGTCCTGACTTTC.

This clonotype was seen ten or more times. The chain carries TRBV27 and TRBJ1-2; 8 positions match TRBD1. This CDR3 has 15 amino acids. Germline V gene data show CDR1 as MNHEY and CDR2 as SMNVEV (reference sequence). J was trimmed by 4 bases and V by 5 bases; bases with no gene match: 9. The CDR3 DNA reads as TGTGCCAGCAGTCCGGGACAGGCCGGGGGCTATGGCTACACCTTC. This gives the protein CASSPGQAGGYGYTF.

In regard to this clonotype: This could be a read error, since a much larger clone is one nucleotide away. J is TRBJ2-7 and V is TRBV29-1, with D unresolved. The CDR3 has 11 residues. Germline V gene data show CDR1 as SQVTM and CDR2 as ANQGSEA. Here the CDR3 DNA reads TGCAGCGCCTCTAGGAGCTACGAGCAGCACTTC. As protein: CSASRSYEQHF.

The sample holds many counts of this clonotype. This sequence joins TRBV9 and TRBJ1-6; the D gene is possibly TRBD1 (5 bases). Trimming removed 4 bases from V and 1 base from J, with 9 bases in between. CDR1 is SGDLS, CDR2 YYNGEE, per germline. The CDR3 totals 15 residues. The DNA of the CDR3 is TGTGCCAGCAGCCAGCAGGGATCCTATAATTCACCCCTCCACTTT. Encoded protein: CASSQQGSYNSPLHF.

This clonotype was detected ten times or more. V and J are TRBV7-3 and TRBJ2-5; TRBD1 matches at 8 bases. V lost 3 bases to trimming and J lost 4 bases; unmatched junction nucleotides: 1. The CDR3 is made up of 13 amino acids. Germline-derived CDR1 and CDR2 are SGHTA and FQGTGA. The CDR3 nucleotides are TGTGCCAGCAGCTTTACAGGGGGAGAGACCCAGTACTTC. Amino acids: CASSFTGGETQYF.

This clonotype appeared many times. The CDR3 nucleotides are TGTGCCAGCAGCTTAGTCCTAGTCACAGATACGCAGTATTTT. It codes for CASSLVLVTDTQYF. V usage is TRBV11-2 and J usage is TRBJ2-3; no definite D call. Germline V gene sequence: CDR1 SGHAT, CDR2 FQNNGV. V was pared by 1 base and J by 2 bases, with 7 bases between. The CDR3 is made up of 14 amino acids.

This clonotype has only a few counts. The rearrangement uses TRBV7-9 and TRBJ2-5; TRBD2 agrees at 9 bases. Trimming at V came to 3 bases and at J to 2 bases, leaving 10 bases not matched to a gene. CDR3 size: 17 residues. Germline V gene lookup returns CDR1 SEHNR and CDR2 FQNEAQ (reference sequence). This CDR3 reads CASSFSVAGAGQETQYF. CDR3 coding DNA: TGTGCCAGCAGCTTCTCGGTAGCGGGGGCCGGGCAAGAGACCCAGTACTTC.

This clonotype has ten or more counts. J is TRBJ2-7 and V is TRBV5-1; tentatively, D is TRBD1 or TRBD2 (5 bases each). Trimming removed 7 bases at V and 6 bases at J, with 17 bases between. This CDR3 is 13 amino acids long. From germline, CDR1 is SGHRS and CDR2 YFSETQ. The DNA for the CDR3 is TGCGCCAGCGGAAAACGGGGCCTCTTCGAGCAGTACTTC. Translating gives CASGKRGLFEQYF.

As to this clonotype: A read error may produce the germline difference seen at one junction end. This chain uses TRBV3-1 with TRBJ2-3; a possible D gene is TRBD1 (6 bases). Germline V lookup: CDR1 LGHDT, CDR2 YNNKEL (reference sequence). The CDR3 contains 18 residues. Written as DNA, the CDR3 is TGTACCAGCTGCCCCTATGCTACAGGGAGTAGAAAAACAGATACGCAGTATTTT. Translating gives CTSCPYATGSRKTDTQYF.

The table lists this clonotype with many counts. CDR3 protein: CASSFRAGGYQPQHF. CDR3 coding DNA: TGTGCCAGCAGTTTTCGGGCAGGGGGGTATCAGCCCCAGCATTTT. The chain is built from TRBV12-3 or TRBV12-4 and TRBJ1-5; 7 nucleotides align to TRBD1. V lost 3 bases to trimming and J lost 5 bases; unmatched junction nucleotides: 7. The CDR3 length is 15 residues.

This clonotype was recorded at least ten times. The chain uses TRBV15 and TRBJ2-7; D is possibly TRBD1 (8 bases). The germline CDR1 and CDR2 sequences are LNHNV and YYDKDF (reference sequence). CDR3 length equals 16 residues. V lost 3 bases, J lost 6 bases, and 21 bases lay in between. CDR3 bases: TGTGCCACCAGCAGTCCTCTGGACAGGGCGGGGGCCGAGCAGTACTTC. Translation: CATSSPLDRAGAEQYF.

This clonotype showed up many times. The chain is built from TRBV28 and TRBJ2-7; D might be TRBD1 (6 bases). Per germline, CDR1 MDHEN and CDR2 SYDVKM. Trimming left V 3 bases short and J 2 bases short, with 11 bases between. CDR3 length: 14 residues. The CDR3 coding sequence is TGTGCCAGCAGTTTCAGGGGCGCACCCTACGAGCAGTACTTC. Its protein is CASSFRGAPYEQYF.

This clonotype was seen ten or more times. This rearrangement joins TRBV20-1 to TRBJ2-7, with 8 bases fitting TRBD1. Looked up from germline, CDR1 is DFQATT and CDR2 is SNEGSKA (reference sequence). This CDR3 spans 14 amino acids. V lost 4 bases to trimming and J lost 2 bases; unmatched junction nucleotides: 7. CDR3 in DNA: TGCAGTGCTACCCGGACAGGGTTCGCCTACGAGCAGTACTTC. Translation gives CSATRTGFAYEQYF.

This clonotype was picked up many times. CDR3 amino acids: CASSSGQGAKNIQYF. CDR3 in DNA: TGCGCCAGCAGTTCGGGACAGGGAGCCAAAAACATTCAGTACTTC. This chain joins TRBV5-1 and TRBJ2-4; TRBD1 agrees at 9 bases. From germline, CDR1 is SGHRS and CDR2 YFSETQ. The CDR3 is 15 amino acids. J gave up 0 bases and V 5 bases, and 3 bases lay outside the gene matches.